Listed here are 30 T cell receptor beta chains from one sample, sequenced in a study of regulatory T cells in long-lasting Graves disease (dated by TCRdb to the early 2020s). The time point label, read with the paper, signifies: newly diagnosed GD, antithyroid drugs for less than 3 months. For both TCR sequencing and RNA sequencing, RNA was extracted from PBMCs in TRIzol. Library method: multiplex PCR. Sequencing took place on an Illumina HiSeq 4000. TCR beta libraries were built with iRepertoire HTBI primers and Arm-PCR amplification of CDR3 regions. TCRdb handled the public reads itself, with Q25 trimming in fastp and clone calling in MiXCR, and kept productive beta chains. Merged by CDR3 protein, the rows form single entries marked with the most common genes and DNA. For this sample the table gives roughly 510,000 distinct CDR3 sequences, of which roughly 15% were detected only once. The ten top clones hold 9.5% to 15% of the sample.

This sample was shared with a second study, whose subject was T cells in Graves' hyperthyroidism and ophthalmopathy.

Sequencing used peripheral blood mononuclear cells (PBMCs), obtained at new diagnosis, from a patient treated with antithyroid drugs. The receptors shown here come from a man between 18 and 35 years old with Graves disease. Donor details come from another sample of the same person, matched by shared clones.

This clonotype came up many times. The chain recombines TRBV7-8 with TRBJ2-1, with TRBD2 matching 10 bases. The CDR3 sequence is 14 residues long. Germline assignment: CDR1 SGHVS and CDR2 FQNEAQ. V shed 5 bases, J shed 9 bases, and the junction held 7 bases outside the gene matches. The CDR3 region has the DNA TGTGCCAGCAGCGCAGCGGGAGGGCCCTTTGAGCAGTTCTTC. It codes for CASSAAGGPFEQFF. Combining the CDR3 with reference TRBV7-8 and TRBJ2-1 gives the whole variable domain GAGVSQSPRYKVAKRGQDVALRCDPISGHVSLFWYQQALGQGPEFLTYFQNEAQLDKSGLPSDRFFAERPEGSVSTLKIQRTQQEDSAVYLCASSAAGGPFEQFFGPGTRLTVL.

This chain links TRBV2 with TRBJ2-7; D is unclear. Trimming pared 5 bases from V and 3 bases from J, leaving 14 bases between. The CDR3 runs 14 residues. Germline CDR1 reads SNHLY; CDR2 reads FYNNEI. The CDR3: CASSPSKSRYEQYF. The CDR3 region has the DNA TGTGCCAGCAGTCCTTCGAAGAGCCGCTACGAGCAGTACTTC. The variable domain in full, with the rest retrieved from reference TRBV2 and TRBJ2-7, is EPEVTQTPSHQVTQMGQEVILRCVPISNHLYFYWYRQILGQKVEFLVSFYNNEISEKSEIFDDQFSVERPDGSNFTLKIRSTKLEDSAMYFCASSPSKSRYEQYFGPGTRLTVT.

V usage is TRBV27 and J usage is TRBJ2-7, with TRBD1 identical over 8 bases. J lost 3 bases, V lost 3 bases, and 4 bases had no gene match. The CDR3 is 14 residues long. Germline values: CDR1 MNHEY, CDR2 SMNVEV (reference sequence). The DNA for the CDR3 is TGTGCCAGCAGTTTGGGGGACAGGTACTACGAGCAGTACTTC. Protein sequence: CASSLGDRYYEQYF.

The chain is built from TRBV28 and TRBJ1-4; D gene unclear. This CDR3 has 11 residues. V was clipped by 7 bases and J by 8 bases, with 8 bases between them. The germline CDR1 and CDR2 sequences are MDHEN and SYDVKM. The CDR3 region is CASTRAEKLFF. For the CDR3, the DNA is TGTGCCAGCACCCGGGCAGAAAAACTGTTTTTT.

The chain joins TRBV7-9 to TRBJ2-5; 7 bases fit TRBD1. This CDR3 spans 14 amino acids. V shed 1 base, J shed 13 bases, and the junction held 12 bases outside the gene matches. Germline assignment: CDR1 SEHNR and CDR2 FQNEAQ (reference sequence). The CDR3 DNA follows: TGTGCCAGCAGCTTAGTCGGACAGGAGGCCCAATCGTACTTC. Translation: CASSLVGQEAQSYF.

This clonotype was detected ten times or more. CDR3 in amino acids: CATSSPGQGDNEQFF. The CDR3 DNA is TGTGCCACCAGCAGTCCGGGACAGGGGGACAATGAGCAGTTCTTC. The chain employs TRBV15 and TRBJ2-1; TRBD1 matches at 11 bases. Germline V gene lookup returns CDR1 LNHNV and CDR2 YYDKDF (reference sequence). This CDR3 is built from 15 residues. V lost 3 bases, J lost 5 bases, and 3 bases stayed unmatched.

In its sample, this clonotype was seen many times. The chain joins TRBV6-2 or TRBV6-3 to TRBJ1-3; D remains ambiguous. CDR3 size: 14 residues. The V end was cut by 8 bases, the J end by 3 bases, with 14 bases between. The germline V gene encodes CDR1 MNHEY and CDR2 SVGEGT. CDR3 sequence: CASGQSSGGNTIYF. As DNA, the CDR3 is TGTGCCAGCGGTCAGAGCTCCGGTGGAAACACCATATATTTT.

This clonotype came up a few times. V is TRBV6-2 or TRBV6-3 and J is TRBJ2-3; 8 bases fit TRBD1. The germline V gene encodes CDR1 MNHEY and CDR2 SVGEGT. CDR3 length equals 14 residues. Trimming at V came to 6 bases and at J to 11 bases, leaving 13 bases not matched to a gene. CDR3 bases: TGTGCCAGCAGGAAGACAGGGGCCCAATTCCTGCAGTATTTT. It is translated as CASRKTGAQFLQYF.

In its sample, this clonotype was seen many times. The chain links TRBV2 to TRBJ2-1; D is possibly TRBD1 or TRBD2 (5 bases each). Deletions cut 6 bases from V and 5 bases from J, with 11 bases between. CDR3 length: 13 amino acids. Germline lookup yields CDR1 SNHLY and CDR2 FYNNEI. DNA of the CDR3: TGTGCCAGCAGGGAGGACATCGACAATGAGCAGTTCTTC. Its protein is CASREDIDNEQFF.

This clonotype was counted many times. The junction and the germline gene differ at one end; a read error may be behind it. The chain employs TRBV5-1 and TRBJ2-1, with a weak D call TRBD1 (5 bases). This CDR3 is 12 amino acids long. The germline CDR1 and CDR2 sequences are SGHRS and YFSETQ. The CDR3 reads CASSLGANEQFF. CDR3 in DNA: TGTGCCAGCAGCTTAGGGGCGAATGAGCAGTTCTTC.

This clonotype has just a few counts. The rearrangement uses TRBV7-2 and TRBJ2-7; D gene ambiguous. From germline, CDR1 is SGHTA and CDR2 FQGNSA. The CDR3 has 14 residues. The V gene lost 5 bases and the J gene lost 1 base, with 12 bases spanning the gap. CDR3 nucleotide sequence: TGTGCCAGCAGCCCAAATAGGGAATCCTACGAGCAGTACTTC. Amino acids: CASSPNRESYEQYF.

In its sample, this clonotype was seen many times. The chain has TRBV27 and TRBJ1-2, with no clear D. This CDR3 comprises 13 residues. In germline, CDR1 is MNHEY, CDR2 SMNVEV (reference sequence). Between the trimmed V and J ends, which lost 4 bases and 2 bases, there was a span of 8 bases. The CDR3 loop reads CASSSGTNYGYTF. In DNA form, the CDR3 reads TGTGCCAGCAGTTCGGGAACAAACTATGGCTACACCTTC.

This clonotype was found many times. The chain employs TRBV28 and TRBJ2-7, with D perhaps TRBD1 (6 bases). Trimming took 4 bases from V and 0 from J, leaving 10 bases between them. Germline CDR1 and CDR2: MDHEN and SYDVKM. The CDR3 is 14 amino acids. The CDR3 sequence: CASSSGQSSYEQYF. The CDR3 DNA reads TGTGCCAGCAGTTCGGGACAAAGCTCCTACGAGCAGTACTTC.

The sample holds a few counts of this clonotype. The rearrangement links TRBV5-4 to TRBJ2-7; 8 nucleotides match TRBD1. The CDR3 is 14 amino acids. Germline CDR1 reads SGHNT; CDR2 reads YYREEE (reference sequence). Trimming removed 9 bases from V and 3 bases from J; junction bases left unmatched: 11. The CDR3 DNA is TGTGCCACGCACCGACAGGGGAAGAGCTACGAGCAGTACTTC. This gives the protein CATHRQGKSYEQYF.

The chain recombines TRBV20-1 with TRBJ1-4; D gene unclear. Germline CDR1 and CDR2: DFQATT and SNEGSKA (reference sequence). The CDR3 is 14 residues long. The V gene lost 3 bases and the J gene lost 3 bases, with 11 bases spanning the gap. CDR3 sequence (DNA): TGCAGTGCTAGGGGCGAAGAGTCTAATGAAAAACTGTTTTTT. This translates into CSARGEESNEKLFF.

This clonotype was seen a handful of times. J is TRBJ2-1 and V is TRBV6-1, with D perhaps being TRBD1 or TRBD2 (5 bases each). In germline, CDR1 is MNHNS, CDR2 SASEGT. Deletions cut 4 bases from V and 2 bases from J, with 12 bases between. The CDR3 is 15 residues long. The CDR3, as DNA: TGTGCCAGCAGTGCCTCGAGGGGAGCCTACAATGAGCAGTTCTTC. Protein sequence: CASSASRGAYNEQFF.

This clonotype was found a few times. The CDR3 loop reads CASSLLSGQGFYEQYF. The DNA of the CDR3 is TGTGCCAGCAGTTTACTTTCCGGGCAGGGCTTCTACGAGCAGTACTTC. This chain joins TRBV27 and TRBJ2-7; a weak D match, TRBD1 (5 bases). The CDR3 extends over 16 amino acids. The V and J ends lost 2 bases and 3 bases respectively, with 17 bases between them. Germline loops: CDR1 MNHEY, CDR2 SMNVEV (reference sequence).

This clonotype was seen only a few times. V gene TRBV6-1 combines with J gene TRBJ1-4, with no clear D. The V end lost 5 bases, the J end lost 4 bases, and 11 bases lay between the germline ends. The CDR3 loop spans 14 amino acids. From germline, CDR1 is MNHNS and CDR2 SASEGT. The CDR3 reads CASSPFRINEKLFF. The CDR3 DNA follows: TGTGCCAGCAGTCCCTTCCGGATTAATGAAAAACTGTTTTTT.

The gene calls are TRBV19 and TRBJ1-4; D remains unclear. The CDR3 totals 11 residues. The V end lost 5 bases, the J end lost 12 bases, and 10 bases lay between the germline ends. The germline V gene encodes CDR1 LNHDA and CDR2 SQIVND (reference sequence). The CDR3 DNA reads TGTGCCAGTAGTCTGACGGACGAACTGTTTTTT. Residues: CASSLTDELFF.

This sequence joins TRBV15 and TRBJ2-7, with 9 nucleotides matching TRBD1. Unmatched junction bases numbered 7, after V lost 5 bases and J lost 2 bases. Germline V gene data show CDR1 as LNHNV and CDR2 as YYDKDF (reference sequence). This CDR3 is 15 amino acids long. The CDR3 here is CATSGGTGLTYEQYF. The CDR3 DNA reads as TGTGCCACCAGCGGGGGGACAGGGCTGACCTACGAGCAGTACTTC.

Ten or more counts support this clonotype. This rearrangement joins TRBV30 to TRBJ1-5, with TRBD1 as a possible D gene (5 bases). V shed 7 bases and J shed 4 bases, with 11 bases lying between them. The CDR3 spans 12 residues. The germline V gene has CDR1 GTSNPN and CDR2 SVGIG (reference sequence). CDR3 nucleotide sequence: TGTGCCTCCGGACATGAAAATCAGCCCCAGCATTTT. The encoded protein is CASGHENQPQHF.

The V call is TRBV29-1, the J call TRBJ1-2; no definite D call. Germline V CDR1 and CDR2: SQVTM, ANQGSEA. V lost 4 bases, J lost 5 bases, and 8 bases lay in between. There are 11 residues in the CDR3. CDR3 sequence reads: CSVVVPYGYTF. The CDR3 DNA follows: TGCAGCGTTGTCGTCCCATATGGCTACACCTTC.

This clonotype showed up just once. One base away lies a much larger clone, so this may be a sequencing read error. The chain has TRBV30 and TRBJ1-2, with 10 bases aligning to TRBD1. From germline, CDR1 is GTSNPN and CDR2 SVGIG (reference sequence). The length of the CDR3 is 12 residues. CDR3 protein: CARSGTGDGYTF. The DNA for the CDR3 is TGTGCCCGGAGTGGGACAGGGGATGGCTACACCTTC.

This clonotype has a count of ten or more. Here the CDR3 reads CAIKGGGSINTQYF. CDR3 DNA: TGTGCCATTAAGGGGGGCGGGAGTATAAATACGCAGTATTTT. The chain recombines TRBV28 with TRBJ2-3; D possibly corresponds to TRBD2 (7 bases). Germline values: CDR1 MDHEN, CDR2 SYDVKM. Trimming took 10 bases from V and 7 from J, leaving 21 bases between them. The CDR3 is 14 residues long.

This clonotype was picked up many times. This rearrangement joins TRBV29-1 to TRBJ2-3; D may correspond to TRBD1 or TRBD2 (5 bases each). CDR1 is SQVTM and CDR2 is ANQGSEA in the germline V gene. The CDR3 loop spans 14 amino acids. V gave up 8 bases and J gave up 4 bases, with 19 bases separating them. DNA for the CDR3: TGCAGCATGCGGACGGACCGGGGCGCAGATACGCAGTATTTT. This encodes CSMRTDRGADTQYF.

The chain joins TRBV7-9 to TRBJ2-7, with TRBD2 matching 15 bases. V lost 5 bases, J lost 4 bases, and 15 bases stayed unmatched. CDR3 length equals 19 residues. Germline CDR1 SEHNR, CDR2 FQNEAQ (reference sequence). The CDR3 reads CASSPPGLAGGNSRYEQYF. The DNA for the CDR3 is TGTGCCAGCAGCCCTCCGGGACTAGCGGGAGGAAATAGTAGGTACGAGCAGTACTTC. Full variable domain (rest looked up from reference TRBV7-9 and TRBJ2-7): DTGVSQNPRHKITKRGQNVTFRCDPISEHNRLYWYRQTLGQGPEFLTYFQNEAQLEKSRLLSDRFSAERPKGSFSTLEIQRTEQGDSAMYLCASSPPGLAGGNSRYEQYFGPGTRLTVT.

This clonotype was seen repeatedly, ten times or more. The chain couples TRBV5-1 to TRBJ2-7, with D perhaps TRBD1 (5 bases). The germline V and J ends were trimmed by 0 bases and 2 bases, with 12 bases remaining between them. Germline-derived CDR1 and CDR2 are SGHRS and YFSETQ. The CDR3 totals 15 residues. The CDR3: CASSLGTNSAYEQYF. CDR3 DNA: TGCGCCAGCAGCTTGGGGACAAACTCCGCCTACGAGCAGTACTTC.

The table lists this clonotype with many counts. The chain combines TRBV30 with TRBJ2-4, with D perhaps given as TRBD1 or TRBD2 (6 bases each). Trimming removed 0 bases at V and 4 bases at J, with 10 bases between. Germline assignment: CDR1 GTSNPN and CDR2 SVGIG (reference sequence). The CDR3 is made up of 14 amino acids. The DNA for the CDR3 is TGTGCCTGGAGTGTCGGCGGGACAAAAAACATTCAGTACTTC. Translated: CAWSVGGTKNIQYF.

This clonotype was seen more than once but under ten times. The CDR3 nucleotides are TGCAGTGCTAGGGCTCAGGGGGGAATCGGATCCGGGGAGCTGTTTTTT. Its protein product is CSARAQGGIGSGELFF. The genes are TRBV20-1 and TRBJ2-2; possibly TRBD1 for D (7 bases). This CDR3 has 16 amino acids. Per the germline V gene, CDR1 is DFQATT and CDR2 is SNEGSKA (reference sequence). Trimming took off 3 bases at V and 6 bases at J, with 20 bases between the two ends.

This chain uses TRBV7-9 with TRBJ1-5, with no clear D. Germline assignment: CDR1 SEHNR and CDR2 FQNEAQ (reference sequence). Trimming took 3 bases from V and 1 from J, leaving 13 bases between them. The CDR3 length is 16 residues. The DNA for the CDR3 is TGTGCCAGCAGCTTGGACGGCGGGATAAGCAATCAGCCCCAGCATTTT. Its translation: CASSLDGGISNQPQHF. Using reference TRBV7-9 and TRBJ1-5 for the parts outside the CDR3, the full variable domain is DTGVSQNPRHKITKRGQNVTFRCDPISEHNRLYWYRQTLGQGPEFLTYFQNEAQLEKSRLLSDRFSAERPKGSFSTLEIQRTEQGDSAMYLCASSLDGGISNQPQHFGDGTRLSIL.